This passage covers 7 T cell receptor beta chains from one sample sequenced in a study of technical replicates of blood from a few donors. Generated by immunoSEQ multiplex PCR, the TCRdb table keeps only in-frame clones and is missing some. The repertoire has 80,000 to 95,000 clones, just under 95% of them found once; the top ten carry 0.2% to 0.25%. Sequenced sample: T cells isolated from PBMCs. Every receptor here comes from a human donor in good health.

V gene TRBV27 combines with J gene TRBJ1-5, with unresolved D. Germline values: CDR1 MNHEY, CDR2 SMNVEV (reference sequence). The CDR3 is made up of 14 amino acids. V lost 5 bases, J lost 3 bases, and 11 bases lay in between. The CDR3 nucleotides read TGTGCCAGCAGTCCACGAAGCAACAATCAGCCCCAGCATTTT. This gives the protein CASSPRSNNQPQHF.

The chain couples TRBV19 to TRBJ1-4; D call uncertain. The germline CDR1 and CDR2 sequences are LNHDA and SQIVND (reference sequence). The CDR3 spans 22 residues. V was pared by 5 bases and J by 6 bases, with 37 bases between. The CDR3 coding sequence is TGTGCCAGTAGTTTTATGTGGATTCAACGCAACTATCGCCGAAAGATGGATGAAAAACTGTTTTTT. It specifies CASSFMWIQRNYRRKMDEKLFF.

The chain couples TRBV28 to TRBJ2-1; 10 bases are a match to TRBD2. This CDR3 comprises 15 residues. Germline V gene data show CDR1 as MDHEN and CDR2 as SYDVKM. Trimming took 6 bases from V and 1 from J; bases not matched to a gene: 3. CDR3 coding DNA: TGTGCCAGCAGCGTACTAGCGGGATCCTACAATGAGCAGTTCTTC. Its translation is CASSVLAGSYNEQFF. Drawing the rest from reference TRBV28 and TRBJ2-1, the complete variable domain is DVKVTQSSRYLVKRTGEKVFLECVQDMDHENMFWYRQDPGLGLRLIYFSYDVKMKEKGDIPEGYSVSREKKERFSLILESASTNQTSMYLCASSVLAGSYNEQFFGPGTRLTVL.

The chain is built from TRBV4-1 and TRBJ2-7; D might be TRBD2 (5 bases). Germline values: CDR1 MGHRA, CDR2 YSYEKL. V lost 3 bases and J lost 3, with 15 bases in between. The CDR3 runs to 15 residues. The CDR3 DNA sequence: TGCGCCAGCAGCCAGAGTAGCGCACCTTACTACGAGCAGTACTTC. It codes for CASSQSSAPYYEQYF.

This chain connects TRBV29-1 to TRBJ2-4, with D hard to call. Per the germline V gene, CDR1 is SQVTM and CDR2 is ANQGSEA. Trimming pared 5 bases from V and 5 bases from J, leaving 7 bases between. The CDR3 is 11 residues long. The CDR3 protein is CSVLMENIQYF. As DNA, the CDR3 is TGCAGCGTTCTAATGGAAAACATTCAGTACTTC.

The chain carries TRBV5-1 and TRBJ2-7, with TRBD1 identical over 11 bases. The junction had 7 bases not matched to a gene; V was cut back by 0 bases and J by 5 bases. In germline, CDR1 is SGHRS, CDR2 YFSETQ. The CDR3 is 16 residues long. The CDR3 DNA is TGCGCCAGCAGCTTGGACGGGACAGGGGGTATCGACGAGCAGTACTTC. Amino acid sequence: CASSLDGTGGIDEQYF.

The genes are TRBV6-5 and TRBJ1-2, with unresolved D. The length of the CDR3 is 12 residues. Germline CDR1 is MNHEY and CDR2 is SVGAGI. Deletions cut 8 bases from V and 5 bases from J, with 12 bases between. The CDR3 here is CASADSLYGYTF. The CDR3 region has the DNA TGTGCCAGCGCCGACTCGTTGTATGGCTACACCTTC.